The rows below give T cell receptor beta chains drawn from one sample of a study of T cell repertoires in cytomegalovirus infection. TCRdb redid the calling of the reads with MiXCR, one entry per CDR3 protein. Among about 490,000 distinct CDR3 sequences listed, approximately 25% were seen once. Source material: PBMCs. These receptors all come from a human donor in good health (CMV status not recorded). Some clones in this sample may be carry-over from other donors' samples. CDR3s include the opening cysteine and the closing phenylalanine or tryptophan. Each record gives: clone size, V gene, D gene, J gene, CDR3 DNA, CDR3 protein. The D gene is left open where the match is weak. Rows may omit the clone size; those that give it use once, few, many or a size class.

NA	TRBV7-3	NA	TRBJ2-7	TGTGCCAGCAGCGTCTCCCCGGCTGGCTACGAGCAGTACTTC	CASSVSPAGYEQYF
NA	TRBV7-9	NA	TRBJ2-5	TGTGCCAGCAGCCCAGACCAGGGTGGAGAGACCCAGTACTTC	CASSPDQGGETQYF
NA	TRBV7-2	NA	TRBJ2-3	TGTGCCAGCAGCTCCCCTCGGGGGCTAAACACAGATACGCAGTATTTT	CASSSPRGLNTDTQYF
NA	TRBV7-2	NA	TRBJ2-3	TGTGCCAGCAGCTTAGTCTGGCGGGCCACTAGCACAGATACGCAGTATTTT	CASSLVWRATSTDTQYF
few	TRBV7-3	TRBD2	TRBJ2-3	TGTGCCAGCAGCTGGACTAGCGGGAGTACAGATACGCAGTATTTT	CASSWTSGSTDTQYF
few	TRBV18	TRBD1	TRBJ2-5	TGTGCCAGCTCACCACCGGGACAGAAAGAGACCCAGTACTTC	CASSPPGQKETQYF
once	TRBV10-3	NA	TRBJ2-1	TGTGCCTCCGAGGCTACCTCCTACAATGAGCAGTTCTTC	CASEATSYNEQFF
NA	TRBV7-9	TRBD2	TRBJ2-1	TGTGCCAGCAGCGTTAGCGGGAGGTTCTACAATGAGCAGTTCTTC	CASSVSGRFYNEQFF
few	TRBV6-6	TRBD2	TRBJ2-1	TGTGCCAGCAGTTCACCGGGACTAAACAATGAGCAGTTCTTC	CASSSPGLNNEQFF
NA	TRBV6-2/TRBV6-3	NA	TRBJ1-3	TGTGCCAGCAGTGAAGTAGACAAAGCCGGAAACACCATATATTTT	CASSEVDKAGNTIYF
NA	TRBV12-5	NA	TRBJ2-1	TGTGCTAGTGGTTTGGAGGTGGCGAATGAGCAGTTCTTC	CASGLEVANEQFF
NA	TRBV20-1	NA	TRBJ2-7	TGCAGTGCCCAACCCAGGGTAGCGTCGTGGGAGCAGTACTTC	CSAQPRVASWEQYF
NA	TRBV2	NA	TRBJ1-1	TGTGCCAGCAGTGAAGCGGTAGGGATGAACACTGAAGCTTTCTTT	CASSEAVGMNTEAFF
few	TRBV7-4	NA	TRBJ2-2	TGTGCCAGCAGTCGGATTCCGAACACCGGGGAGCTGTTTTTT	CASSRIPNTGELFF
NA	TRBV2	TRBD1	TRBJ1-5	TGTGCCAGCAGTGCCGAGACAGGGACGCATCAGCCCCAGCATTTT	CASSAETGTHQPQHF
many	TRBV7-6	NA	TRBJ2-3	TGTGCCAGCAGCTTAGACAGCCCCTACTATAGCACAGATACGCAGTATTTT	CASSLDSPYYSTDTQYF
few	TRBV7-2	TRBD1	TRBJ1-2	TGTGCCAGCAGCGCACAGGGGGTCTATGGCTACACCTTC	CASSAQGVYGYTF
few	TRBV12-5	TRBD1	TRBJ1-2	TGTGCTAGTGGTTTGGGGACAGGGGTCCTGAGTGGCTACACCTTC	CASGLGTGVLSGYTF
NA	TRBV28	TRBD2	TRBJ2-1	TGTGCCAGCAGTTTATCTGCAACGGGACTAGCGGGCGAATACAATGAGCAGTTCTTC	CASSLSATGLAGEYNEQFF
many	TRBV7-2	NA	TRBJ1-1	TGTGCCAGCAGCTTATTCCCGGTGGGCACTGAAGCTTTCTTT	CASSLFPVGTEAFF
few	TRBV10-3	NA	TRBJ1-1	TGTGCCATCAGTGAGTCCTTGGCCTTTGAAGCTTTCTTT	CAISESLAFEAFF
few	TRBV7-8	NA	TRBJ1-6	TGTGCCAGCAGCTCCAGCCACGGGGACGGGAATTCACCCCTCCACTTT	CASSSSHGDGNSPLHF
NA	TRBV7-9	NA	TRBJ2-3	TGTGCCAGCAGCTTTGAAGGGGCCGGGACAGATACGCAGTATTTT	CASSFEGAGTDTQYF
few	TRBV19	TRBD1	TRBJ2-7	TGTGCCAGTAGTATAGGACAGGGGGCCGGAAAGTCCTACGAGCAGTACTTC	CASSIGQGAGKSYEQYF
few	TRBV24-1	TRBD2	TRBJ2-1	TGTGCCACCAGTGACGCTTCCTATACTAGCGGGAGCCGGTATGAGCAGTTCTTC	CATSDASYTSGSRYEQFF